The 29 T cell receptor beta chains presented below share a single source sample, sequenced in a study of tumor-infiltrating lymphocytes in primary liver carcinoma. Between roughly 18 and 30 mg of unsorted bulk tissue served as the source from which RNA and DNA were co-extracted. With a constant-region primer, TCR beta cDNA was made from about 0.5 ug of total RNA. It was through three nested multiplex PCR rounds of slightly modified ARM-PCR that TCR beta libraries arose. TRBV1-TRBV30 forward and Cbeta reverse primers drove the first two roughly 11-cycle rounds. TCRdb processed the multiplex PCR reads anew with MiXCR; each CDR3 protein has one entry. The table shows roughly 100,000 distinct CDR3 sequences, with about three quarters occurring only once. Material for sequencing was liver tumor tissue from sampling region 5. The subset denotes: tumor region T5, tumor centre. The source is a woman aged 55-69 years with primary liver carcinoma and hepatitis B virus infection.

This chain connects TRBV5-1 to TRBJ2-7, with D maybe TRBD1 (6 bases). Trimming took off 2 bases at V and 6 bases at J, with 18 bases between the two ends. Germline assignment: CDR1 SGHRS and CDR2 YFSETQ. The CDR3 is made up of 15 amino acids. In DNA form, the CDR3 reads TGCGCCAGCAGCTTCCTTGGGACATCGGGTAGCGAGCAGTACTTC. The encoded protein is CASSFLGTSGSEQYF.

This clonotype has a handful of counts. The junction departs from the called germline gene at one end, perhaps through a read error. The rearrangement links TRBV7-9 to TRBJ2-3; tentative D call: TRBD2 (6 bases). Looked up from germline, CDR1 is SEHNR and CDR2 is FQNEAQ (reference sequence). The CDR3 extends over 16 amino acids. This chain's CDR3 is CASSLRAGTSTDAQYF. CDR3 nucleotides: TGTGCCAGCAGCTTAAGAGCGGGCACAAGCACAGATGCGCAGTATTTT.

This clonotype was detected many times. This chain uses TRBV4-1 with TRBJ2-7; D gene uncertain. The V gene's germline CDR1 is MGHRA and CDR2 YSYEKL. This CDR3 has 13 amino acids. Between the trimmed V and J ends, which lost 5 bases and 0 bases, there was a span of 8 bases. The chain's CDR3 is CASSVRVSYEQYF. CDR3 DNA: TGCGCCAGCAGCGTTAGGGTCTCCTACGAGCAGTACTTC.

To note about this clonotype: The junction differs from germline at one of its ends, possibly a read error. V is TRBV11-2 and J is TRBJ1-1; tentative D call: TRBD1 (6 bases). Looked up from germline, CDR1 is SGHAT and CDR2 is FQNNGV. This CDR3 is 16 amino acids long. CDR3 DNA sequence: TGTGTCAGCAGCTTATCATTCTTGCGGGGGCCCATAGAAACTTTCTTT. Its translation is CVSSLSFLRGPIETFF.

This clonotype appeared many times. The J gene is TRBJ1-2, the V gene TRBV6-5; a weak D match, TRBD1 (5 bases). Per the germline V gene, CDR1 is MNHEY and CDR2 is SVGAGI. The V end lost 6 bases, the J end lost 2 bases, and 16 bases lay between the germline ends. The CDR3 contains 15 residues. This CDR3 reads CASSFIAGTNYGYTF. DNA for the CDR3: TGTGCCAGCAGCTTTATCGCTGGGACGAACTATGGCTACACCTTC.

V usage is TRBV7-8 and J usage is TRBJ2-2; 8 bases are a match to TRBD2. In germline, CDR1 is SGHVS, CDR2 FQNEAQ. J gave up 5 bases and V 6 bases, and 5 bases lay outside the gene matches. The CDR3 has 14 residues. CDR3 sequence (DNA): TGTGCCAGCAGTTCAATAGCGGGAACCGGGGAGCTGTTTTTT. Amino acids: CASSSIAGTGELFF.

On this clonotype: One end of the junction varies from germline; a read error may be responsible. V gene TRBV6-2 or TRBV6-3 combines with J gene TRBJ2-3; 7 nucleotides line up with TRBD2. The CDR3 extends over 16 amino acids. Per the germline V gene, CDR1 is MNHEY and CDR2 is SVGEGT. DNA of the CDR3: TGTGCCAACAGTTACTCGCAGGGCGGGAGTCTAGATATGCAGTATTTT. Residues: CANSYSQGGSLDMQYF.

This chain connects TRBV12-3 or TRBV12-4 to TRBJ2-3; 9 positions agree with TRBD2. Unmatched junction bases numbered 13, after V lost 6 bases and J lost 6 bases. This CDR3 comprises 16 residues. The CDR3: CASSPGTSLYLDTQYF. The CDR3 bases are TGTGCCAGCAGCCCCGGGACTAGCCTTTATCTTGATACGCAGTATTTT.

V gene TRBV19 combines with J gene TRBJ1-5; a weak D match, TRBD1 (6 bases). This CDR3 contains 13 residues. Germline V gives CDR1 LNHDA, CDR2 SQIVND (reference sequence). V lost 8 bases to trimming and J lost 4 bases, with 12 bases between them. The CDR3 loop is CASSDRRNQPQHF. The DNA for the CDR3 is TGTGCCAGTTCAGACAGGCGTAATCAGCCCCAGCATTTT.

Regarding this clonotype: An end of the junction differs from the germline gene, which may be a read error. The chain links TRBV11-2 to TRBJ2-3, with D perhaps given as TRBD1 or TRBD2 (5 bases each). Per the germline V gene, CDR1 is SGHAT and CDR2 is FQNNGV. This CDR3 is 15 amino acids long. Written as DNA, the CDR3 is TGTGCCAGCAGCCCGCTGAGGGGCCCCACATATACGCAGTATTTT. As protein: CASSPLRGPTYTQYF.

Regarding this clonotype: A read error may be the cause here, since a much bigger clone is one base away. V is TRBV10-2 and J is TRBJ1-1; no reliable D call. The CDR3 has 14 residues. Trimming took 11 bases from V and 4 from J, leaving 20 bases between them. CDR1 and CDR2 from the germline V gene are WSHSY and SAAADI. CDR3 amino acids: CASRADPSSTEAFF. The CDR3 nucleotides are TGCGCCTCCCGGGCCGACCCTTCGTCCACTGAAGCTTTCTTT.

About this clonotype: Being one base from a much bigger clone, this may be a read error. The chain combines TRBV5-1 with TRBJ1-4; no firm D call. Trimming took off 5 bases at V and 2 bases at J, with 13 bases between the two ends. This CDR3 contains 15 residues. Germline CDR1 is SGHRS and CDR2 is YFSETQ. The CDR3 sequence: CASRLGSRTNEKLFF. Here the CDR3 DNA reads TGCGCCAGCAGGCTAGGGAGTCGGACTAATGAAAAACTGTTTTTT. Drawing the rest from reference TRBV5-1 and TRBJ1-4, the complete variable domain is KAGVTQTPRYLIKTRGQQVTLSCSPISGHRSVSWYQQTPGQGLQFLFEYFSETQRNKGNFPGRFSGRQFSNSRSEMNVSTLELGDSALYLCASRLGSRTNEKLFFGSGTQLSVL.

About this clonotype itself: A much more abundant neighbour one base away suggests this may be a read error. This chain uses TRBV30 with TRBJ2-5; D is ambiguous. The CDR3 has 11 amino acids. CDR1 GTSNPN and CDR2 SVGIG come from the germline V gene (reference sequence). The CDR3 sequence: CAWSPQETHYF. In DNA form, the CDR3 reads TGTGCCTGGAGTCCTCAAGAGACCCACTACTTC.

The J gene is TRBJ2-3, the V gene TRBV5-1; unclear D gene. The V gene lost 0 bases and the J gene lost 11 bases, with 16 bases spanning the gap. Germline V CDR1 and CDR2: SGHRS, YFSETQ. The CDR3 covers 14 residues. CDR3 residues: CASSLEGVMARQYF. CDR3 bases: TGCGCCAGCAGCTTGGAAGGCGTGATGGCCAGGCAGTATTTT.

Turning to this clonotype: Germline and junction disagree at one end, which may indicate a read error. The chain employs TRBV12-3 or TRBV12-4 and TRBJ1-5, with D possibly matching TRBD1 (6 bases). The CDR3 contains 16 residues. CDR3 bases: TGTGCCTGCAGTTTAAACGGGGGGGCAGGGTCTCAGCCCCAGCATTTT. Protein sequence: CACSLNGGAGSQPQHF.

Concerning this clonotype itself: A junction boundary mismatches the germline segment, possibly from a read error. The rearrangement uses TRBV7-9 and TRBJ1-5, with 7 bases aligning to TRBD1. The V gene's germline CDR1 is SEHNR and CDR2 FQNEAQ (reference sequence). This CDR3 has 16 residues. CDR3 amino acids: CTSSLAGEGATQPQHF. The CDR3 coding sequence is TGTACCAGCAGCTTAGCGGGAGAGGGGGCGACTCAGCCCCAGCATTTT.

The V and J genes are TRBV5-1 and TRBJ2-3; D is perhaps TRBD1 (5 bases). Germline V gene sequence: CDR1 SGHRS, CDR2 YFSETQ. The CDR3 loop spans 15 amino acids. V lost 0 bases and J 4 bases, leaving 12 bases between the germline ends. In nucleotides, the CDR3 is TGCGCCAGCAGCTTGGACCAATCGACAGCAGATACGCAGTATTTT. Protein product: CASSLDQSTADTQYF.

In the case of this clonotype: The junction departs from the called germline gene at one end, perhaps through a read error. The chain uses TRBV11-2 and TRBJ2-2, with D perhaps matching TRBD2 (5 bases). The CDR3 length is 14 residues. Germline loops: CDR1 SGHAT, CDR2 FQNNGV. The CDR3 protein is CAGSPYRRVGELFF. The CDR3, as DNA: TGTGCCGGCAGCCCTTATAGACGGGTCGGGGAGTTGTTTTTT. Filled out from reference TRBV11-2 and TRBJ2-2, the complete variable domain reads EAGVAQSPRYKIIEKRQSVAFWCNPISGHATLYWYQQILGQGPKLLIQFQNNGVVDDSQLPKDRFSAERLKGVDSTLKIQPAKLEDSAVYLCAGSPYRRVGELFFGEGSRLTVL.

With regard to this clonotype: One junction end does not reproduce the germline sequence, and a read error may be involved. The chain couples TRBV6-5 to TRBJ2-1; D is possibly TRBD2 (5 bases). CDR1 is MNHEY and CDR2 is SVGAGI in the germline V gene. The CDR3 sequence is 16 residues long. CDR3 bases: TGTGAGAGCAGTTACCGTCCAGCGGTGGATTACAATGAGCACTTCTTC. It translates to CESSYRPAVDYNEHFF.

This clonotype was found many times. The rearrangement links TRBV12-3 or TRBV12-4 to TRBJ2-1, with 7 bases lining up with TRBD2. J lost 7 bases, V lost 4 bases, and 7 bases had no gene match. The CDR3 length is 14 residues. In nucleotides, the CDR3 is TGTGCCAGCAGTTCCTCTGGGAGGGAGAATGAGCAGTTCTTC. Translated: CASSSSGRENEQFF.

Comments on this clonotype: This may come from a read error, since a much larger clone is one base off. The chain employs TRBV7-9 and TRBJ1-3, with D tentatively TRBD1 (5 bases). The CDR3 length is 15 residues. V lost 1 base, J lost 3 bases, and 10 bases lay in between. CDR1 is SEHNR, CDR2 FQNEAQ, per germline (reference sequence). The CDR3 sequence is CASSLGRAIGNTIYF. The DNA of the CDR3 is TGTGCCAGCAGCTTAGGCAGGGCGATTGGAAACACCATATATTTT.

Comments on this clonotype: Sequence at one end of the junction differs from germline and may be a read error. CDR3 nucleotide sequence: TGTGCCAGCAGCCGCCTGGGGAATTCACCCCTCTACTTC. Its translation is CASSRLGNSPLYF. The rearrangement uses TRBV11-1 and TRBJ1-6; D is undetermined. This CDR3 has 13 amino acids. The germline gives CDR1 SGHAT, CDR2 FQDESV (reference sequence).

This clonotype was counted a few times. One base away lies a much larger clone, so this may be a sequencing read error. V usage is TRBV29-1 and J usage is TRBJ2-7; D perhaps matches TRBD1 (6 bases). Trimming shortened V by 7 bases and J by 2 bases, and 12 bases separated the two germline ends. The CDR3 runs 12 residues. Germline assignment: CDR1 SQVTM and CDR2 ANQGSEA. The CDR3, as DNA: TGCAGCGCACGGACAGCTGCCTACGAGCAGTACTTC. Amino acid sequence: CSARTAAYEQYF.

A note on this clonotype: One junction end does not reproduce the germline sequence, and a read error may be involved. V usage is TRBV29-1 and J usage is TRBJ1-2; 7 bases agree with TRBD1. Germline-derived CDR1 and CDR2 are SQVTM and ANQGSEA. The CDR3 spans 12 residues. The CDR3 DNA reads TGCGGCGTTGAGGACAGGTGCTATGGCTACACTTTC. Translation: CGVEDRCYGYTF.

Points on this clonotype: At one boundary the junction diverges from the germline segment, which might be a read error. In DNA, the CDR3 is TGTGCCAACAGCTTCCGACTAGCGGGAGATGAGGGGGAGCTGTCTTTT. Translating it yields CANSFRLAGDEGELSF. The rearrangement uses TRBV11-2 and TRBJ2-2; the match to TRBD2 covers 12 bases. The length of the CDR3 is 16 residues. Germline V gives CDR1 SGHAT, CDR2 FQNNGV.

This clonotype has a count of ten or more. J is TRBJ2-3 and V is TRBV4-2; no reliable D call. V lost 1 base and J lost 3, with 8 bases in between. This CDR3 is built from 14 residues. From germline, CDR1 is LGHNA and CDR2 YNFKEQ. The DNA for the CDR3 is TGTGCCAGCAGCCAAGTTAGAGGTACAGATACGCAGTATTTT. The encoded protein is CASSQVRGTDTQYF.

This clonotype has ten or more counts. The V and J genes are TRBV6-5 and TRBJ2-2, with D hard to call. Trimming shortened V by 0 bases and J by 8 bases, and 13 bases separated the two germline ends. The CDR3 extends over 15 amino acids. In germline, CDR1 is MNHEY, CDR2 SVGAGI. This CDR3 is CASSYSSRVGGELFF. The CDR3 coding sequence is TGTGCCAGCAGTTACTCGTCACGGGTTGGGGGGGAGCTGTTTTTT.

Notes on this clonotype: The junction differs from germline at one of its ends, possibly a read error. The gene calls are TRBV6-1 and TRBJ1-4; D unresolved. Germline CDR1 is MNHNS and CDR2 is SASEGT. The CDR3 sequence is 11 residues long. CDR3 amino acids: CASSDYHGTFF. DNA for the CDR3: TGCGCCAGCAGTGACTACCATGGCACGTTTTTT.

The rearrangement joins TRBV12-3 or TRBV12-4 to TRBJ2-3; 7 positions match TRBD2. V shed 8 bases, J shed 1 base, and the junction held 9 bases outside the gene matches. The CDR3 spans 15 residues. The CDR3, as DNA: TGTGCCAGCGGTTCTCTAGCGGAAGGCACAGATACGCAGTATTTT. Encoded protein: CASGSLAEGTDTQYF.